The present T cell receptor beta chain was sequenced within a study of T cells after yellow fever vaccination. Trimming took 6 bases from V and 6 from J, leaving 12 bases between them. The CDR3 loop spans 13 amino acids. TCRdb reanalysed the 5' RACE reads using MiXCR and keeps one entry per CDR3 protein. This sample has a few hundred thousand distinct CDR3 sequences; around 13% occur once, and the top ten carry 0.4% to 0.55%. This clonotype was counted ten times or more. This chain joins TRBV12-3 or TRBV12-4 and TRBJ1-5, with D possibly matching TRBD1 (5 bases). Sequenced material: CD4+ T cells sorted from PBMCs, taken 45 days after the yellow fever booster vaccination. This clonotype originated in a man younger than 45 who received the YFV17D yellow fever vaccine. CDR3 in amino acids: CASSTPGSQPQHF. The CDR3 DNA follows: TGTGCCAGCAGCACACCAGGGTCTCAGCCCCAGCATTTT.